A single sample gave rise to the 26 T cell receptor beta chains below, sequenced in a study of T cells in Graves' hyperthyroidism and ophthalmopathy. RNA transcripts gave rise to amplified TCR beta CDR3 regions. The HTBI set primed first-round TCR CDR3 RT-PCR. A single record per CDR3 protein comes from TCRdb applying MiXCR to the multiplex PCR reads. The sample holds fewer than 350,000 distinct CDR3 sequences, 15% to 20% seen once. Sequencing input: blood. The source of these receptors is a woman aged 40-49 years with Graves' ophthalmopathy.

This clonotype appeared a few times. The V call is TRBV2, the J call TRBJ2-5; the match to TRBD1 covers 7 bases. Germline CDR1 SNHLY, CDR2 FYNNEI. There are 13 residues in the CDR3. J lost 2 bases, V lost 7 bases, and 4 bases had no gene match. The CDR3 is CASIRDRQETQYF. The DNA for the CDR3 is TGTGCCAGCATCCGGGACAGACAAGAGACCCAGTACTTC.

In its sample, this clonotype was seen many times. The junction shows a germline mismatch at one end, possibly a read error. This rearrangement joins TRBV28 to TRBJ2-7, with D possibly TRBD2 on 6 matching bases. This CDR3 region has 15 residues. Germline-derived CDR1 and CDR2 are MDHEN and SYDVKM. CDR3 in amino acids: CASRPWGEASYGQYF. CDR3 DNA: TGTGCCAGCAGACCATGGGGGGAGGCATCCTACGGGCAGTACTTC.

There are many counts of this clonotype. The CDR3 DNA sequence: TGTGCCATCAGTGAGGAATCGATGAACACTGAAGCTTTCTTT. This sequence encodes CAISEESMNTEAFF. The genes are TRBV10-3 and TRBJ1-1, with unresolved D. Germline values: CDR1 ENHRY, CDR2 SYGVKD. Trimming removed 2 bases at V and 0 bases at J, with 7 bases between. The CDR3 spans 14 residues.

There are many counts of this clonotype. V and J are TRBV9 and TRBJ1-2; D is perhaps TRBD1 (5 bases). Trimming shortened V by 0 bases and J by 4 bases, and 10 bases separated the two germline ends. The CDR3 consists of 14 residues. Germline loops: CDR1 SGDLS, CDR2 YYNGEE. For the CDR3, the DNA is TGTGCCAGCAGCGTAGACGGCAGGGCCTATGGCTACACCTTC. Residues: CASSVDGRAYGYTF.

This clonotype has ten or more counts. V and J are TRBV7-8 and TRBJ2-5; weak D call: TRBD2 (6 bases). V was trimmed by 2 bases and J by 1 base, leaving 8 bases between them. Germline assignment: CDR1 SGHVS and CDR2 FQNEAQ. The CDR3 loop spans 14 amino acids. The CDR3 DNA reads as TGTGCCAGCAGCTTACGGGAGACCCAAGAGACCCAGTACTTC. This codes for CASSLRETQETQYF.

The CDR3 loop reads CASSLAVLAGGPGEQYF. CDR3 DNA: TGTGCCAGCAGCTTAGCCGTCCTAGCGGGAGGGCCTGGCGAGCAGTACTTC. This rearrangement joins TRBV7-2 to TRBJ2-7; 12 bases align to TRBD2. The CDR3 consists of 17 residues. CDR1 is SGHTA, CDR2 FQGNSA, per germline. The V segment lost 0 bases and the J segment 6 bases; nucleotides outside the gene matches: 9.

This clonotype was found many times. The chain is built from TRBV2 and TRBJ1-1, with D possibly matching TRBD1 (6 bases). Germline V lookup: CDR1 SNHLY, CDR2 FYNNEI. V gave up 4 bases and J gave up 10 bases, with 10 bases separating them. This CDR3 comprises 11 residues. CDR3 loop: CASSGRGRAFF. The DNA of the CDR3 is TGTGCCAGCAGTGGCAGGGGCCGAGCTTTCTTT.

This clonotype was observed many times. The chain employs TRBV9 and TRBJ1-3, with TRBD1 as a possible D gene (6 bases). Trimming took 3 bases from V and 2 from J, leaving 9 bases between them. This CDR3 region has 14 residues. Germline V gene data show CDR1 as SGDLS and CDR2 as YYNGEE. CDR3 protein: CASSGGGAGNTIYF. DNA of the CDR3: TGTGCCAGCAGCGGAGGGGGTGCTGGAAACACCATATATTTT.

This clonotype showed up many times. The V call is TRBV6-2 or TRBV6-3, the J call TRBJ1-5, with a possible D match to TRBD1 (5 bases). CDR3 length equals 12 residues. V was pared by 8 bases and J by 6 bases, with 11 bases between. Germline assignment: CDR1 MNHEY and CDR2 SVGEGT. This chain's CDR3 is CASSGPIQPQHF. The CDR3, as DNA: TGTGCCAGCTCGGGGCCTATTCAGCCCCAGCATTTT.

In its sample, this clonotype was seen many times. This rearrangement joins TRBV6-5 to TRBJ2-7; the D gene is possibly TRBD2 (6 bases). V shed 7 bases and J shed 2 bases, with 15 bases lying between them. Germline V lookup: CDR1 MNHEY, CDR2 SVGAGI. There are 14 residues in the CDR3. CDR3 protein: CASTAGWEAYEQYF. The CDR3 DNA reads as TGTGCCAGCACCGCGGGGTGGGAGGCCTACGAGCAGTACTTC.

There are many counts of this clonotype. This chain links TRBV6-1 with TRBJ2-1, with D maybe TRBD2 (5 bases). The CDR3 runs to 15 residues. Looked up from germline, CDR1 is MNHNS and CDR2 is SASEGT. The ends were cut back, 8 bases at V and 3 bases at J, with 17 bases in the middle. The CDR3, as DNA: TGTGCCAGCTCCCCCTCTAGCAGCTTCTACAATGAGCAGTTCTTC. It translates to CASSPSSSFYNEQFF.

V gene TRBV20-1 combines with J gene TRBJ1-1, with TRBD1 matching 8 bases. V dropped 4 bases and J dropped 1; count of bases not matched to a gene: 8. Germline V gives CDR1 DFQATT, CDR2 SNEGSKA (reference sequence). This CDR3 comprises 15 residues. The CDR3 is CSATTGGKRNTEAFF. The CDR3 DNA follows: TGCAGTGCTACCACAGGGGGTAAGAGGAACACTGAAGCTTTCTTT.

This clonotype was observed at least ten times. V usage is TRBV7-9 and J usage is TRBJ2-7; perhaps TRBD1 as D (5 bases). V was clipped by 2 bases and J by 3 bases, with 14 bases between them. The CDR3 extends over 15 amino acids. CDR1 and CDR2 from the germline V gene are SEHNR and FQNEAQ (reference sequence). Here the CDR3 DNA reads TGTGCCAGCAGCTTAACGACAGCAACACACTACGAGCAGTACTTC. Amino acids: CASSLTTATHYEQYF.

The J gene is TRBJ2-5, the V gene TRBV29-1, with TRBD2 matching 8 bases. CDR1 and CDR2 from the germline V gene are SQVTM and ANQGSEA. This CDR3 has 14 amino acids. The CDR3: CGGGGRPAGETQYF. In DNA form, the CDR3 reads TGCGGGGGGGGCGGGAGGCCGGCGGGGGAGACCCAGTACTTC.

The chain employs TRBV6-5 and TRBJ2-7; 8 bases match TRBD2. After removal of 4 bases from V and 2 bases from J, the junction contained 4 bases not matched to a gene. Germline CDR1 is MNHEY and CDR2 is SVGAGI. This CDR3 comprises 14 residues. CDR3 residues: CASSSYSGAYEQYF. DNA for the CDR3: TGTGCCAGCAGTTCCTATAGCGGGGCCTACGAGCAGTACTTC.

Many counts were recorded for this clonotype. The CDR3 nucleotides read TGCAGCGTGCGGACGGGACTAGCGGGTTACGAGCAGTACTTC. This encodes CSVRTGLAGYEQYF. V usage is TRBV29-1 and J usage is TRBJ2-7; 12 nucleotides line up with TRBD2. This CDR3 spans 14 amino acids. Germline V gene lookup returns CDR1 SQVTM and CDR2 ANQGSEA. The trim removed 6 bases at V and 4 bases at J, leaving 7 bases unmatched.

This clonotype was observed many times. J is TRBJ1-1 and V is TRBV4-3; 12 bases map to TRBD1. The germline V gene encodes CDR1 LGHNA and CDR2 YSLEER. The trim removed 4 bases at V and 5 bases at J, leaving 14 bases unmatched. The CDR3 has 18 amino acids. The CDR3 sequence is CASSPGWGQGASMTEAFF. DNA for the CDR3: TGCGCCAGCAGCCCAGGGTGGGGACAGGGGGCGAGTATGACTGAAGCTTTCTTT.

The chain uses TRBV27 and TRBJ1-5; 7 positions match TRBD1. V lost 5 bases to trimming and J lost 7 bases; unmatched junction nucleotides: 11. Germline V gives CDR1 MNHEY, CDR2 SMNVEV (reference sequence). The CDR3 spans 15 residues. CDR3 residues: CASSPLTGRGQPQHF. The CDR3 bases are TGTGCCAGCAGTCCCCTGACAGGGAGGGGCCAGCCCCAGCATTTT.

This clonotype showed up just a few times. V usage is TRBV4-1 and J usage is TRBJ2-7; the D gene is possibly TRBD2 (5 bases). The CDR3 totals 14 residues. The V end was cut by 1 base, the J end by 2 bases, with 9 bases between. Per the germline V gene, CDR1 is MGHRA and CDR2 is YSYEKL. The CDR3 nucleotides are TGCGCCAGCAGCCAAGGTGAGGGAACCTACGAGCAGTACTTC. As protein: CASSQGEGTYEQYF.

Many counts were recorded for this clonotype. The CDR3 region is CASSLRSGFGNTIYF. The CDR3 DNA sequence: TGTGCCAGCAGCTTGCGCTCGGGGTTCGGAAACACCATATATTTT. V usage is TRBV9 and J usage is TRBJ1-3; D is undetermined. V lost 4 bases and J 4 bases, leaving 15 bases between the germline ends. Germline-derived CDR1 and CDR2 are SGDLS and YYNGEE. The CDR3 consists of 15 residues.

CDR3 sequence: CASSPGRTYYGYTF. The DNA for the CDR3 is TGTGCCAGCAGTCCCGGTCGGACTTACTATGGCTACACCTTC. The genes are TRBV12-3 or TRBV12-4 and TRBJ1-2; D is unresolved. Trimming removed 5 bases from V and 3 bases from J, with 13 bases in between. The CDR3 extends over 14 amino acids.

This clonotype has a count of ten or more. The chain has TRBV4-3 and TRBJ2-4; no firm D call. The CDR3 is made up of 17 amino acids. Per the germline V gene, CDR1 is LGHNA and CDR2 is YSLEER. Trimming cost V 1 base and J 0 bases, with 13 bases left between them. This CDR3 is CASSQGSRFGAKNIQYF. For the CDR3, the DNA is TGCGCCAGCAGCCAAGGCAGCCGTTTTGGAGCCAAAAACATTCAGTACTTC.

Many counts were recorded for this clonotype. This CDR3 reads CASSPEGQGVSYEQYF. The CDR3 coding sequence is TGTGCCAGCAGCCCGGAGGGACAGGGCGTGAGCTACGAGCAGTACTTC. V is TRBV6-5 and J is TRBJ2-7; 9 bases are a match to TRBD1. Germline assignment: CDR1 MNHEY and CDR2 SVGAGI. This CDR3 is 16 amino acids long. Trimming removed 6 bases from V and 3 bases from J; junction bases left unmatched: 12.

The chain couples TRBV6-5 to TRBJ2-7, with 8 positions matching TRBD1. Germline assignment: CDR1 MNHEY and CDR2 SVGAGI. Losses at the gene ends were 4 bases for V and 2 bases for J; bases not matched to a gene: 10. This CDR3 comprises 16 residues. This chain's CDR3 is CASSSQGTGRTYEQYF. The CDR3 DNA is TGTGCCAGCAGTTCCCAGGGGACAGGTCGCACCTACGAGCAGTACTTC.

This clonotype was detected many times. The chain employs TRBV7-2 and TRBJ2-7; 9 nucleotides agree with TRBD2. The length of the CDR3 is 19 residues. Germline-derived CDR1 and CDR2 are SGHTA and FQGNSA. V lost 5 bases, J lost 4 bases, and 21 bases stayed unmatched. The CDR3 protein is CASSRKRIIAGGPGYEQYF. Written as DNA, the CDR3 is TGTGCCAGCAGCCGAAAACGTATTATTGCGGGAGGGCCGGGGTACGAGCAGTACTTC.

The CDR3 nucleotides are TGTGCCACCAGCAGAGGGCGCGGCTATGGCTACACCTTC. Amino acids: CATSRGRGYGYTF. This chain joins TRBV15 and TRBJ1-2; D call uncertain. V was pared by 1 base and J by 4 bases, with 7 bases between. The CDR3 spans 13 residues. CDR1 and CDR2 (germline): LNHNV, YYDKDF (reference sequence).